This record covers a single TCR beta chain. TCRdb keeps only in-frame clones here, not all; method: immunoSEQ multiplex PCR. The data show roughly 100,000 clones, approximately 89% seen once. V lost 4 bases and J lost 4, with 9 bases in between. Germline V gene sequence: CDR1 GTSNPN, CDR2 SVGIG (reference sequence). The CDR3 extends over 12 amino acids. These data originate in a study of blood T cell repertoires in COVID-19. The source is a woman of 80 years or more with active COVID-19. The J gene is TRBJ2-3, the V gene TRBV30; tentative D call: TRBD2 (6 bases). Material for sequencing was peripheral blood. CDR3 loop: CAWTGTSDTQYF. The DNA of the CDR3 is TGTGCCTGGACAGGGACTTCAGATACGCAGTATTTT.